This T cell receptor (beta chain) was recorded in a study of blood T cell repertoires in COVID-19 (dated by TCRdb to the early 2020s). As for the study more broadly: Samples from collaborators originated in the United States, Italy and Spain and spanned both the acute and convalescent phases of COVID-19. A freely available public database, intended as a resource for researchers studying the immune response to SARS-CoV-2, is where the repertoires were released. Deeply sampled blood TCRbeta repertoires from subjects exposed to, actively infected with, or recovered from COVID-19 were included in the dataset. Where available, HLA class I and class II types were obtained from metadata supplied by the sample provider rather than from assay-based typing. Samples were obtained from the ongoing ImmuneRACE study (first 160 participants) and from 1,254 subjects provided by 6 global collaborators. The prospective study material was composed of cDNA or gDNA derived from T cells, B-cell-depleted T cells, or PBMCs. The sample metadata nearly always contained a de-identified subject ID, COVID-19 status, age in years and sex. General findings and caveats noted by the study authors: How much clinical and demographic metadata was included differed by source and by participant, and the metadata was provided uncurated.

The CDR3 covers 15 residues, taking in both the cysteine and the phenylalanine. Only CDR3 DNA is held: 45 bases, read in frame from base 1. V is clipped by 6 bases and J by 7 bases, and the sequence between their germline boundaries is 19 bases long. Looking up the germline V gene (reference sequence) yields CDR1 LNHDA and CDR2 SQIVND. The immunoSEQ Assay, a bias-controlled multiplex PCR, was used to amplify TCRbeta CDR3 regions from genomic DNA. Per the original workflow: The number of nucleated cells in each sample was estimated from the amplification of reference gene primers within the assay. To quantify the absolute abundance of each unique TCRbeta CDR3 rearrangement, sequence reads were collapsed and filtered. For each sample, productive Simpson clonality was calculated as the square root of Simpson's diversity index across productive rearrangements. This immuneACCESS table, as held by TCRdb, lists in-frame sequences with V and J called but not all clones. Of the missing ones, under half trace to an unresolved V gene in checked studies; the others have no known cause. That table furnishes V, J and clone size, whereas the DNA furnished D and trimming. In this sample the table shows about 260,000 clones, about 87% of which occur a single time. 10% of the sample is in the top ten clones.

Worth noting for this clone: Its antigen specificity is not known. Per-base quality was not reported, and no clone a single base away is much larger than it.

One collaborating source in Seattle enrolled patients during active infection and followed them longitudinally through the course of disease. Each collaborating institution followed its own protocols to collect whole blood in K2EDTA tubes. For TCRbeta analysis, collaborator samples were shipped as frozen whole blood, as isolated PBMCs, or as DNA extracted from either sample type. The sequenced sample consisted of peripheral blood. The receptor was derived from a woman in her seventies with COVID-19, enrolled during active disease. The sequence is built from TRBV19 and TRBJ1-5, with TRBD1 tentatively as D gene (6 bases match). The bases read TGTGCCAGTAGGGTCGACCGGGACAATTACCAGCCCCAGCATTTT. This is translated as CASRVDRDNYQPQHF.